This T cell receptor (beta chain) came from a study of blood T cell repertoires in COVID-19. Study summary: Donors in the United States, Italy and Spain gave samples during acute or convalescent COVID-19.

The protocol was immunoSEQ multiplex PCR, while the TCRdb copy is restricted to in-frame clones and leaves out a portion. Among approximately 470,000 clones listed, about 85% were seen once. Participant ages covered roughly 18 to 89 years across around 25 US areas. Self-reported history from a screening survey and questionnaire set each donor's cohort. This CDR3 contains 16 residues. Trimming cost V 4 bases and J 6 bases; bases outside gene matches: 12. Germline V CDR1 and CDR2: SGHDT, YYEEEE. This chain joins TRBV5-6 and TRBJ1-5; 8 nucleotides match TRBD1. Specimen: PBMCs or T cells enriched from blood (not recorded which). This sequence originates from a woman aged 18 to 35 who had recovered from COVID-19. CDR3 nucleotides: TGTGCCAGCAGCCCCGGAGGTGGACAGGGAGGTCAGCCCCAGCATTTT. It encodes CASSPGGGQGGQPQHF.